The rows below give T cell receptor beta chains drawn from one sample of a study of blood T cells in healthy people across ages. TCRdb fed the 5' RACE reads into MiXCR, producing one record per CDR3 protein. The sample records 1.4 million to 1.5 million distinct CDR3 sequences, approximately 38% being singletons. The sequenced material came from blood. These receptors all stem from a woman under 30 in good health. Each CDR3 is given with its conserved first and last residue. The D gene is left open where the match is weak. Size values are once, few and many counts, or a class for expanded clones, and some rows have none.

TRBV4-1	few	.	TRBJ2-2	CASSQADRGNTGELFF	TGCGCCAGCAGCCAAGCGGACAGAGGGAACACCGGGGAGCTGTTTTTT
TRBV6-5	few	.	TRBJ1-2	CASSPVSNLPPYGYTF	TGTGCCAGCAGTCCCGTTTCAAATCTCCCTCCCTATGGCTACACCTTC
TRBV29-1	many	TRBD1	TRBJ2-3	CSATRGQRTDTQYF	TGCAGCGCGACCAGGGGACAGAGGACAGATACGCAGTATTTT
TRBV21-1	.	.	TRBJ2-7	CASSIRLAFSYEQYF	TGTGCCAGCAGCATCCGACTAGCGTTTTCCTACGAGCAGTACTTC
TRBV20-1	once	.	TRBJ1-2	CSARVHSNYGYTF	TGCAGTGCTAGAGTCCACAGTAACTATGGCTACACCTTC
TRBV7-6	few	.	TRBJ1-4	CATREILTNEKLFF	TGTGCCACTAGGGAGATTCTAACTAATGAAAAACTGTTTTTT
TRBV12-5	.	.	TRBJ2-1	CASGLVRGGILNEQFF	TGTGCTAGTGGTTTGGTACGTGGCGGGATCCTTAATGAGCAGTTCTTC
TRBV2	few	TRBD1	TRBJ1-2	CASSSTDRGLNGYTF	TGTGCCAGCAGTTCAACAGACAGGGGGCTAAATGGCTACACCTTC
TRBV15	.	TRBD1	TRBJ2-5	CATSLGGGETQYF	TGTGCCACCAGTTTAGGGGGCGGAGAGACCCAGTACTTC
TRBV20-1	.	TRBD1	TRBJ1-4	CSARVSDRGRNEKLFF	TGCAGTGCTAGAGTGTCGGACAGGGGGCGTAATGAAAAACTGTTTTTT
TRBV25-1	.	.	TRBJ1-4	CASSEQKPTGYYNEKLFF	TGTGCCAGCAGTGAACAAAAGCCGACAGGTTACTATAATGAAAAACTGTTTTTT
TRBV6-1	few	.	TRBJ2-7	CASTRRYEQYF	TGTGCCAGCACCAGACGCTACGAGCAGTACTTC
TRBV12-3/TRBV12-4	few	TRBD1	TRBJ2-7	CASSSTGTGVNEQYF	TGTGCCAGCAGTTCTACCGGGACAGGGGTCAACGAGCAGTACTTC
TRBV7-9	.	.	TRBJ1-1	CASSLEGGRKWELPEAFF	TGTGCCAGCAGCTTAGAGGGCGGGAGAAAATGGGAGCTCCCTGAAGCTTTCTTT
TRBV2	.	.	TRBJ2-7	CASSDGDPGYNEQYF	TGTGCCAGCAGCGACGGAGACCCCGGCTACAATGAGCAGTACTTC
TRBV5-1	.	.	TRBJ2-1	CASSLGAGTSNEQFF	TGCGCCAGCAGCTTGGGTGCCGGGACATCCAATGAGCAGTTCTTC
TRBV28	.	TRBD2	TRBJ2-3	CASSFVAGRWGGMGTDTQYF	TGTGCCAGCAGTTTCGTAGCGGGGAGATGGGGGGGTATGGGCACAGATACGCAGTATTTT
TRBV7-9	.	.	TRBJ1-1	CASSLLAGYTEAFF	TGTGCCAGCAGCTTATTGGCAGGGTACACTGAAGCTTTCTTT